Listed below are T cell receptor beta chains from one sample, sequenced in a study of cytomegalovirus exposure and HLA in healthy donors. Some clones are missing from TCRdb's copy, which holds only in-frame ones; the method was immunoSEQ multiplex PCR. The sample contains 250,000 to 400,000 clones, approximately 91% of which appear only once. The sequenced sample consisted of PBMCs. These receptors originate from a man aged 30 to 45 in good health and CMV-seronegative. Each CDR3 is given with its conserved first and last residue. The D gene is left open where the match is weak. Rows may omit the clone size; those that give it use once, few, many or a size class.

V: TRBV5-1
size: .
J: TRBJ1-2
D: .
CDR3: CASSLDSNYGYTF
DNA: TGCGCCAGCAGCTTGGACAGTAACTATGGCTACACCTTC

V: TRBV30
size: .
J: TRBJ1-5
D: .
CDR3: CAWSVRRGSGQPQHF
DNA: TGTGCCTGGAGTGTACGGCGAGGGTCTGGGCAGCCCCAGCATTTT

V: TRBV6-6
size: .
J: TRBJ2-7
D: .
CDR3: CASSFPQGNFEQYF
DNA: TGTGCCAGCAGTTTTCCGCAGGGAAATTTCGAGCAGTACTTC

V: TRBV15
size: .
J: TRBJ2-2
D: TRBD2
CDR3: CATSRDRRLAGDRGELFF
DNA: TGTGCCACCAGCAGAGATCGGCGGCTAGCGGGGGACCGAGGGGAGCTGTTTTTT

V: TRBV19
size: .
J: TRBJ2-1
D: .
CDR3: CASSIGGEQFF
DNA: TGTGCCAGTAGTATTGGAGGGGAGCAGTTCTTC

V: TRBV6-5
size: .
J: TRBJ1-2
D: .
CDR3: CASGRRAEGYTF
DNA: TGTGCCAGTGGCAGGAGGGCCGAAGGCTACACCTTC

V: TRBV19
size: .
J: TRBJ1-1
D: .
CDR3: CASSIGARPVQDEAFF
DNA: TGTGCCAGTAGTATAGGGGCCCGCCCGGTGCAAGATGAAGCTTTCTTT

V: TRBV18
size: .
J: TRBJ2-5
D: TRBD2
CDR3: CASSPLKRGGETQYF
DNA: TGTGCCAGCTCACCCCTCAAGCGGGGGGGCGAGACCCAGTACTTC

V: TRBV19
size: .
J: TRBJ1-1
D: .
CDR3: CASSIGTAGQKNTEAFF
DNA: TGTGCCAGTAGTATAGGGACAGCCGGACAGAAGAACACTGAAGCTTTCTTT

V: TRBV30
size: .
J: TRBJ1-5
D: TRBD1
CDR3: CAWNQGDVNQPQHF
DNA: TGTGCCTGGAATCAGGGGGATGTGAATCAGCCCCAGCATTTT

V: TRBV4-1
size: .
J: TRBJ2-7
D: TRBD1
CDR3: CASSQLWGTGAYEQYF
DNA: TGCGCCAGCAGCCAGCTATGGGGGACAGGGGCCTACGAGCAGTACTTC

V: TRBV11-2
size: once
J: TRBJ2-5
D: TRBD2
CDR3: CASSLLAGEETQYF
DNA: TGTGCCAGCAGCTTACTAGCGGGGGAAGAGACCCAGTACTTC

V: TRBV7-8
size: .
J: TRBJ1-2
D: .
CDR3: CASSLDTFNYGYTF
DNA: TGTGCCAGCAGCTTAGACACGTTCAACTATGGCTACACCTTC

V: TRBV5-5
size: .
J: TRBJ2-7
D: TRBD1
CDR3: CASSLFRSIQGADEQYF
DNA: TGTGCCAGCAGCTTGTTCCGGTCTATCCAGGGGGCGGACGAGCAGTACTTC

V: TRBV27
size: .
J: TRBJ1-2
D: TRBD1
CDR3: CASSPQTGLDGYTF
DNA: TGTGCCAGCAGTCCCCAGACAGGGTTGGACGGCTACACCTTC

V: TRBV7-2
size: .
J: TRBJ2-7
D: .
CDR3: CASSRDINTYEQYF
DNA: TGTGCCAGCAGCCGGGACATCAACACCTACGAGCAGTACTTC

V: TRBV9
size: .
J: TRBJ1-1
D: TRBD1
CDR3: CASSPRDREVRTEAFF
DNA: TGTGCCAGCAGCCCCCGTGACAGGGAGGTTAGAACTGAAGCTTTCTTT

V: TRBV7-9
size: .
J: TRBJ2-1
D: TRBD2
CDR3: CASSSRDYFNEQFF
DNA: TGTGCCAGCAGCTCTCGGGACTACTTCAATGAGCAGTTCTTC

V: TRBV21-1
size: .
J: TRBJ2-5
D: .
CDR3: CASSKARLAGAQETQYF
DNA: TGTGCCAGCAGCAAAGCGAGACTAGCGGGGGCCCAAGAGACCCAGTACTTC

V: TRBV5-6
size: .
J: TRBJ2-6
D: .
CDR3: CASSLYGSGANVLTF
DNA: TGTGCCAGCAGCTTGTACGGCTCTGGGGCCAACGTCCTGACTTTC

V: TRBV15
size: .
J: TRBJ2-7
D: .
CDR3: CATSQGQGSTYEQYF
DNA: TGTGCCACCAGTCAGGGGCAGGGAAGTACCTACGAGCAGTACTTC

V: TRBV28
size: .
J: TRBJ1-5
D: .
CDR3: CASSPTSEDRKQPQHF
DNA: TGTGCCAGCAGTCCGACCTCCGAGGACAGAAAACAGCCCCAGCATTTT

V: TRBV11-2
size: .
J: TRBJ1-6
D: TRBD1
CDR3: CASSPSGQGENSPLHF
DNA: TGTGCCAGCAGTCCTTCCGGACAGGGGGAGAATTCACCCCTCCACTTT

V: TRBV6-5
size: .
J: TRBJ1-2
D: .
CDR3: CASRARGGAVDGYTF
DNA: TGTGCCAGCAGGGCAAGGGGGGGTGCGGTTGATGGCTACACCTTC

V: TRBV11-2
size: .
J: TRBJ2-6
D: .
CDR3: CASSLSRAGANVLTF
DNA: TGTGCCAGCAGCTTATCCAGGGCTGGGGCCAACGTCCTGACTTTC

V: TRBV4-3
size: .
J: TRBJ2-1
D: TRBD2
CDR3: CASSRNSATSGGAEIDEQFF
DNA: TGCGCCAGCAGCCGCAATAGTGCGACTAGCGGGGGGGCGGAAATCGATGAGCAGTTCTTC

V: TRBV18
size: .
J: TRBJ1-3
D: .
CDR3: CASSPEAGRKSGNTIYF
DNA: TGTGCCAGCTCACCGGAGGCCGGGAGGAAATCTGGAAACACCATATATTTT

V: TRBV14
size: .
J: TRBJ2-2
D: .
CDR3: CATTTANSNTGELFF
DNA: TGTGCCACTACGACAGCCAACTCGAACACCGGGGAGCTGTTTTTT

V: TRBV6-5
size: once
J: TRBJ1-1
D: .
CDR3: CASSYSGGMNTEAFF
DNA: TGTGCCAGCAGTTACTCGGGGGGTATGAACACTGAAGCTTTCTTT

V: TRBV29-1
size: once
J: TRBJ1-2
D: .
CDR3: CSVALGHLKGYTF
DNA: TGCAGCGTAGCCCTGGGCCACCTAAAAGGCTACACCTTC

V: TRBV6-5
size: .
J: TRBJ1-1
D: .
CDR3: CASASERQVNTEAFF
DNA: TGTGCCAGCGCCTCCGAGAGACAGGTGAACACTGAAGCTTTCTTT

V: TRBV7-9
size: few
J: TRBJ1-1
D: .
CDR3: CASSLGWRGAFF
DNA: TGTGCCAGCAGCTTAGGATGGAGGGGAGCTTTCTTT

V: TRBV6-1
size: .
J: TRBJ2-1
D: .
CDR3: CASIRFSSYNEQFF
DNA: TGTGCCAGCATCAGGTTTTCCTCCTACAATGAGCAGTTCTTC

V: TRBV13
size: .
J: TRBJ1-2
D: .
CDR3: CASSVDRSNYGYTF
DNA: TGTGCCAGCAGCGTGGACAGAAGTAACTATGGCTACACCTTC

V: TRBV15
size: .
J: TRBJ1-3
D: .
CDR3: CATSSGRVGSSGNTIYF
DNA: TGTGCCACCAGCAGCGGCAGGGTGGGATCTTCTGGAAACACCATATATTTT

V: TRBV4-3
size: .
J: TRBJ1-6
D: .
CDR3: CASSQDSRRGSYNSPLHF
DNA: TGCGCCAGCAGCCAAGACTCCCGGCGGGGCTCCTATAATTCACCCCTCCACTTT

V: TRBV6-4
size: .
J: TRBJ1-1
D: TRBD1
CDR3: CASSEDRGGRTEAFF
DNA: TGTGCCAGCAGCGAGGACAGGGGCGGTAGGACTGAAGCTTTCTTT

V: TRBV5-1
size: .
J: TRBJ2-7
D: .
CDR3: CASSSNSYEQYF
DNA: TGCGCCAGCAGCTCCAACTCCTACGAGCAGTACTTC

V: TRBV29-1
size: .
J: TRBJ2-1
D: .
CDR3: CSAWDNYNEQFF
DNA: TGCAGCGCGTGGGACAACTACAATGAGCAGTTCTTC

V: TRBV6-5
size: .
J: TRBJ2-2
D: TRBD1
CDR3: CASQRQGAHTGELFF
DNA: TGTGCCAGCCAAAGGCAGGGGGCCCACACCGGGGAGCTGTTTTTT

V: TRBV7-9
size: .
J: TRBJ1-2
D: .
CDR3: CASSFAGGYGYTF
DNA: TGTGCCAGCAGCTTTGCGGGGGGTTATGGCTACACCTTC

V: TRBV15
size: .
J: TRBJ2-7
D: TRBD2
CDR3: CATGEGNEQYF
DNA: TGTGCCACCGGGGAGGGGAACGAGCAGTACTTC

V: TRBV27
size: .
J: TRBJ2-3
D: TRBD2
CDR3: CASIATRGGRGTDTQYF
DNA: TGTGCCAGCATCGCAACACGGGGGGGTCGTGGCACAGATACGCAGTATTTT

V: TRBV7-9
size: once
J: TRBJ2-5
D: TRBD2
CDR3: CASSPRGLAGQETQYF
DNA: TGTGCCAGCAGCCCTCGGGGATTAGCGGGGCAAGAGACCCAGTACTTC

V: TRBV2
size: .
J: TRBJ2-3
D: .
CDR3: CATHSPTTDTQYF
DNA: TGTGCCACACACAGCCCTACCACAGATACGCAGTATTTT

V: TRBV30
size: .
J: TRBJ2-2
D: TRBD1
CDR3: CAWSPGTGDTGELFF
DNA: TGTGCCTGGAGTCCCGGGACAGGGGACACCGGGGAGCTGTTTTTT

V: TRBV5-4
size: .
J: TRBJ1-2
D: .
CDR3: CASSLNQQWKTNYGYTF
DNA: TGTGCCAGCAGCTTGAACCAACAGTGGAAAACTAACTATGGCTACACCTTC

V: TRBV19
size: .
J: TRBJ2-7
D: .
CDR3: CASSIDGGGPRYEQYF
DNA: TGTGCCAGTAGTATAGATGGCGGCGGGCCCCGGTACGAGCAGTACTTC

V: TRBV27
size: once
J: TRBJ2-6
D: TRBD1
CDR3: CASSSRRQGDPGANVLTF
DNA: TGTGCCAGCAGTTCTAGACGACAGGGTGACCCTGGGGCCAACGTCCTGACTTTC

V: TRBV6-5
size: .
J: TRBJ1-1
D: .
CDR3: CASSYGGWNTEAFF
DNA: TGTGCCAGCAGTTACGGAGGGTGGAACACTGAAGCTTTCTTT

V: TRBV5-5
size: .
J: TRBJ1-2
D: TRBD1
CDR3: CASSQTGDINYGYTF
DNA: TGTGCCAGCAGCCAGACAGGGGACATAAACTATGGCTACACCTTC

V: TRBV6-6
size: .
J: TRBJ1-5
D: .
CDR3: CASSPRGPRPDQPQHF
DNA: TGTGCCAGCAGTCCCAGGGGACCGCGGCCCGATCAGCCCCAGCATTTT

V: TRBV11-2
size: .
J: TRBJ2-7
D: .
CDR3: CASSSWGEEREQYF
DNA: TGTGCCAGCAGCTCATGGGGCGAAGAGCGCGAGCAGTACTTC

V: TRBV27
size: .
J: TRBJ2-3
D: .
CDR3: CASSLSLGGAADTQYF
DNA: TGTGCCAGCAGTTTATCGTTAGGGGGAGCTGCAGATACGCAGTATTTT

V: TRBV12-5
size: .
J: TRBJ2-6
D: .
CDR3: CASGPPHRAGANVLTF
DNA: TGTGCTAGTGGTCCCCCTCACAGGGCTGGGGCCAACGTCCTGACTTTC

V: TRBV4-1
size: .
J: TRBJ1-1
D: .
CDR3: CASSQDQGPNTEAFF
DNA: TGCGCCAGCAGCCAAGATCAGGGGCCGAACACTGAAGCTTTCTTT

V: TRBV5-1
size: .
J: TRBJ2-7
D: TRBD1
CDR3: CASSQNPGQTYEQYF
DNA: TGCGCCAGCAGCCAGAACCCGGGACAGACCTACGAGCAGTACTTC